This note documents a single TCR beta chain sequence. Vbeta (60) and Jbeta (13) primers were used in the PCR. TCRdb's copy holds only in-frame clones and misses some; the assay was immunoSEQ multiplex PCR. The profile shows 90,000 or so clones, approximately 80% of them singletons. The sample belongs to a study of cytomegalovirus exposure and HLA in healthy donors. This CDR3 has 13 amino acids. Sequenced input: PBMCs. This chain joins TRBV6-7 and TRBJ2-5, with 7 nucleotides matching TRBD2. The J call is uncertain, as TRBJ2-7 better fits the DNA end. TRBV6-7 is an open reading frame, and its role is uncertain. The sequence was obtained from a man aged 25 to 45 in good health and CMV-seropositive. The CDR3 region is CASISGRRYEQYF. CDR3 sequence (DNA): TGTGCCAGCATTTCCGGGAGGAGATACGAGCAGTACTTC.